The 19 T cell receptor beta chains below were found in one sample sequenced in a study of T cell responses to AZD1222 COVID-19 vaccine. Some clones are missing from TCRdb's copy, which holds only in-frame ones; the method was immunoSEQ multiplex PCR. The repertoire has roughly 100,000 clones, nearly 90% of them found once; the top ten carry roughly 1.7%. The sample was peripheral blood, taken on day 0 of AZD1222 vaccination. These receptors were taken from an adult in good health.

V is TRBV30 and J is TRBJ2-7; no clear D. CDR3 length: 11 amino acids. Trimming took off 0 bases at V and 6 bases at J, with 6 bases between the two ends. The germline CDR1 and CDR2 sequences are GTSNPN and SVGIG (reference sequence). As DNA, the CDR3 is TGTGCCTGGAGTGTATTATCCGAGCAGTACTTC. This encodes CAWSVLSEQYF. The variable domain in full, completed from reference TRBV30 and TRBJ2-7, reads SQTIHQWPATLVQPVGSPLSLECTVEGTSNPNLYWYRQAAGRGLQLLFYSVGIGQISSEVPQNLSASRPQDRQFILSSKKLLLSDSGFYLCAWSVLSEQYFGPGTRLTVT.

The chain links TRBV11-2 to TRBJ2-3; 8 bases line up with TRBD2. The CDR3 loop spans 15 amino acids. Germline-derived CDR1 and CDR2 are SGHAT and FQNNGV. V was clipped by 1 base and J by 5 bases; unmatched bases: 5. In DNA, the CDR3 is TGTGCCAGCAGCTTAGCGGGGGGGCGGATAGATACGCAGTATTTT. It encodes CASSLAGGRIDTQYF.

The chain is built from TRBV10-3 and TRBJ2-7; 9 bases align to TRBD1. The ends lost 7 bases at V and 0 bases at J; junction bases unmatched: 4. The CDR3 consists of 14 residues. Per germline, CDR1 ENHRY and CDR2 SYGVKD. The CDR3 DNA reads as TGTGCCATCACTGACAGGGGGGGCTCCTACGAGCAGTACTTC. This sequence encodes CAITDRGGSYEQYF.

V gene TRBV9 combines with J gene TRBJ2-5; D might be TRBD2 (6 bases). Trimming left V 1 base short and J 1 base short, with 8 bases between. Germline assignment: CDR1 SGDLS and CDR2 YYNGEE. The CDR3 loop spans 14 amino acids. The chain's CDR3 is CASSVLGGQETQYF. CDR3 nucleotide sequence: TGTGCCAGCAGCGTACTGGGAGGCCAAGAGACCCAGTACTTC.

The gene calls are TRBV6-1 and TRBJ2-1; 11 nucleotides match TRBD2. V trimming: 6 bases; J trimming: 3 bases; junction bases outside the gene matches: 7. The germline V gene has CDR1 MNHNS and CDR2 SASEGT. The CDR3 extends over 16 amino acids. CDR3: CASRERLAGYYNEQFF. CDR3 in DNA: TGTGCCAGCAGAGAACGACTAGCGGGGTACTACAATGAGCAGTTCTTC.

This clone was observed a single time. J is TRBJ2-3 and V is TRBV9; the D is unclear. The CDR3 has 14 amino acids. Germline CDR1 is SGDLS and CDR2 is YYNGEE. V was clipped by 0 bases and J by 2 bases, with 7 bases between them. In nucleotides, the CDR3 is TGTGCCAGCAGCGTAGATCCAGCCACAGATACGCAGTATTTT. It translates to CASSVDPATDTQYF.

This chain uses TRBV3-1 (or the pseudogene TRBV3-2) with TRBJ2-1; no definite D call. CDR1 is LGHDT, CDR2 YNNKEL, per germline (reference sequence). CDR3 length: 15 amino acids. Trimming removed 4 bases at V and 1 base at J, with 11 bases between. The CDR3 DNA reads TGTGCCAGCAGCCTTGACCCCTCATCCTACAATGAGCAGTTCTTC. It is translated as CASSLDPSSYNEQFF.

This clone was counted once. The chain carries TRBV5-1 and TRBJ1-2, with TRBD1 matching over 9 bases. This CDR3 spans 18 amino acids. With V trimmed by 4 bases and J by 2 bases, 15 bases remained unmatched. CDR1 and CDR2 (germline): SGHRS, YFSETQ. CDR3 protein: CASSNTGGAKIWNYGYTF. CDR3 nucleotide sequence: TGCGCCAGCAGCAATACAGGGGGCGCAAAGATATGGAACTATGGCTACACCTTC.

This chain links TRBV29-1 with TRBJ1-1; 11 bases align to TRBD1. Germline values: CDR1 SQVTM, CDR2 ANQGSEA. The V and J ends lost 7 bases and 6 bases, in that order; junction bases with no gene match: 7. This CDR3 spans 13 amino acids. In nucleotides, the CDR3 is TGCAGCGAACTGGGACAGGGGGGGCCTGAAGCTTTCTTT. Translated: CSELGQGGPEAFF.

The chain couples TRBV9 to TRBJ1-4; tentatively, D is TRBD1 (6 bases). V gave up 3 bases and J gave up 5 bases, with 14 bases separating them. From germline, CDR1 is SGDLS and CDR2 YYNGEE. This CDR3 has 15 residues. This CDR3 is CASSAMTGLNEKLFF. CDR3 bases: TGTGCCAGCAGCGCCATGACAGGCCTAAATGAAAAACTGTTTTTT.

The chain is built from TRBV14 and TRBJ1-1, with D perhaps matching TRBD1 (5 bases). The CDR3 length is 13 residues. V lost 6 bases and J lost 9, with 17 bases in between. Germline V lookup: CDR1 SGHDN, CDR2 FVKESK. The CDR3 region is CASRLTTGAQAFF. The CDR3 nucleotides are TGTGCCAGCAGACTAACTACCGGGGCCCAAGCTTTCTTT.

This chain uses TRBV30 with TRBJ1-2; D may be TRBD1 (5 bases). The V and J ends lost 4 bases and 6 bases respectively, with 12 bases between them. Germline V CDR1 and CDR2: GTSNPN, SVGIG (reference sequence). This CDR3 contains 12 residues. For the CDR3, the DNA is TGTGCCTGGACAAATCCAGGGAATGGCTACACCTTC. As protein: CAWTNPGNGYTF. Full variable domain (outside the CDR3, taken from reference TRBV30 and TRBJ1-2): SQTIHQWPATLVQPVGSPLSLECTVEGTSNPNLYWYRQAAGRGLQLLFYSVGIGQISSEVPQNLSASRPQDRQFILSSKKLLLSDSGFYLCAWTNPGNGYTFGSGTRLTVV.

V and J are TRBV7-2 and TRBJ1-5, with 9 bases matching TRBD1. V gave up 5 bases and J gave up 4 bases; unmatched junction bases: 6. CDR1 and CDR2 from the germline V gene are SGHTA and FQGNSA. The CDR3 extends over 15 amino acids. CDR3 nucleotide sequence: TGTGCCAGCAGCGCTGGGACAGGGTGGAATCAGCCCCAGCATTTT. Translated: CASSAGTGWNQPQHF. Full variable domain (missing parts from reference TRBV7-2 and TRBJ1-5): GAGVSQSPSNKVTEKGKDVELRCDPISGHTALYWYRQSLGQGLEFLIYFQGNSAPDKSGLPSDRFSAERTGGSVSTLTIQRTQQEDSAVYLCASSAGTGWNQPQHFGDGTRLSIL.

The gene calls are TRBV10-3 and TRBJ1-1, with 10 bases that match TRBD1. Germline values: CDR1 ENHRY, CDR2 SYGVKD. This CDR3 is built from 15 residues. J lost 1 base, V lost 4 bases, and 3 bases had no gene match. The CDR3 here is CAISAGTGENTEAFF. DNA of the CDR3: TGTGCCATCAGTGCCGGGACAGGGGAGAACACTGAAGCTTTCTTT.

This sequence joins TRBV5-1 and TRBJ2-1; 9 nucleotides line up with TRBD2. Germline V gives CDR1 SGHRS, CDR2 YFSETQ. J lost 10 bases, V lost 6 bases, and 14 bases had no gene match. The length of the CDR3 is 15 residues. The CDR3 nucleotides read TGCGCCAGCACCAACCCTGGGTTTAGCGGGGGCGAGCAGTTCTTC. Protein: CASTNPGFSGGEQFF. The full variable domain, in which reference TRBV5-1 and TRBJ2-1 provide the parts outside the CDR3, is KAGVTQTPRYLIKTRGQQVTLSCSPISGHRSVSWYQQTPGQGLQFLFEYFSETQRNKGNFPGRFSGRQFSNSRSEMNVSTLELGDSALYLCASTNPGFSGGEQFFGPGTRLTVL.

The CDR3 region is CASSTGSGNTIYF. The CDR3 region has the DNA TGTGCCAGTAGTACTGGTTCTGGAAACACCATATATTTT. The chain couples TRBV19 to TRBJ1-3; no definite D call. The CDR3 length is 13 residues. V was pared by 4 bases and J by 1 base, with 5 bases between. Germline V gene sequence: CDR1 LNHDA, CDR2 SQIVND (reference sequence).

This clone appeared a single time. The genes are TRBV5-6 and TRBJ2-6; D gene uncertain. Between the trimmed V and J ends, which lost 1 base and 0 bases, there was a span of 11 bases. The length of the CDR3 is 17 residues. Germline CDR1 and CDR2: SGHDT and YYEEEE. The CDR3 bases are TGTGCCAGCAGCTTGTACCAGGTGGACTCTGGGGCCAACGTCCTGACTTTC. It specifies CASSLYQVDSGANVLTF.

This clone was counted a single time. The CDR3 DNA follows: TGTGCCAGTAGTATAGCCGTTGGGCCCGGTCAGCCCCAGCATTTT. Protein sequence: CASSIAVGPGQPQHF. V is TRBV19 and J is TRBJ1-5; D gene unclear. Germline lookup yields CDR1 LNHDA and CDR2 SQIVND (reference sequence). CDR3 length: 15 amino acids. Trimming pared 1 base from V and 6 bases from J, leaving 13 bases between.

This clone was counted between two and nine times. The chain uses TRBV27 and TRBJ2-2; 8 positions match TRBD2. Germline lookup yields CDR1 MNHEY and CDR2 SMNVEV (reference sequence). Trimming cost V 7 bases and J 8 bases; bases outside gene matches: 15. The CDR3 contains 16 residues. The CDR3 loop reads CASNTLGLASRGELFF. DNA for the CDR3: TGTGCCAGCAACACACTCGGACTAGCCTCCCGTGGGGAGCTGTTTTTT.